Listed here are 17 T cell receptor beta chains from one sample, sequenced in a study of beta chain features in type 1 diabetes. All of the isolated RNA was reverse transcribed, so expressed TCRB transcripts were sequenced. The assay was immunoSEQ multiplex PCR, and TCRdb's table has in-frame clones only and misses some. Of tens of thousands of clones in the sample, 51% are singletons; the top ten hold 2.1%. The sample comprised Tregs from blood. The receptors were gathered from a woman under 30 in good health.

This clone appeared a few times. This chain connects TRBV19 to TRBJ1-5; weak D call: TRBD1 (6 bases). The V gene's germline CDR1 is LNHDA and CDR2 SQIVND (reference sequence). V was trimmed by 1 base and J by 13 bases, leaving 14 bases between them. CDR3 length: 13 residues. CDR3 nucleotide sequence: TGTGCCAGTAGTATAGGAAACAGGGATCCTCAGCATTTT. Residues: CASSIGNRDPQHF. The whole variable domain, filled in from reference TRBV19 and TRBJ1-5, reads DGGITQSPKYLFRKEGQNVTLSCEQNLNHDAMYWYRQDPGQGLRLIYYSQIVNDFQKGDIAEGYSVSREKKESFPLTVTSAQKNPTAFYLCASSIGNRDPQHFGDGTRLSIL.

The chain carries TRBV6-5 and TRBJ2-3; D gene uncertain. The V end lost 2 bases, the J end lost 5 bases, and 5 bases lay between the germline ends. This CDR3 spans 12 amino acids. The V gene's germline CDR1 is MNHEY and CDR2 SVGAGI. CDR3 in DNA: TGTGCCAGCAGTTACCCCGGAGATACGCAGTATTTT. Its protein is CASSYPGDTQYF.

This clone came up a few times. The CDR3 bases are TGTGCCAGCAGGCTGACAGGGAGCTCCTACAATGAGCAGTTCTTC. It yields the protein CASRLTGSSYNEQFF. The rearrangement joins TRBV11-2 to TRBJ2-1; 7 positions agree with TRBD1. Germline CDR1 and CDR2: SGHAT and FQNNGV. V shed 6 bases, J shed 0 bases, and the junction held 5 bases outside the gene matches. The CDR3 length is 15 residues.

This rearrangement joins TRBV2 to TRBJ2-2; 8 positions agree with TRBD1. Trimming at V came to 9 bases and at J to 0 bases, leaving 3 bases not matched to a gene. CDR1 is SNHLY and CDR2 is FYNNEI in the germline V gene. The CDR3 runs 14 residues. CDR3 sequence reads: CASGTGANTGELFF. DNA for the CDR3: TGTGCCAGTGGGACAGGAGCGAACACCGGGGAGCTGTTTTTT.

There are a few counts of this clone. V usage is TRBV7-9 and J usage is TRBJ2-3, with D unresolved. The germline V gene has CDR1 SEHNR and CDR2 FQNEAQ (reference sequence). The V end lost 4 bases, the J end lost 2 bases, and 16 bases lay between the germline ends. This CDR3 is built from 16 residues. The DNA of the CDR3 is TGTGCCAGCAGCTCCCGAGGTGTAGGAAACACAGATACGCAGTATTTT. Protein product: CASSSRGVGNTDTQYF.

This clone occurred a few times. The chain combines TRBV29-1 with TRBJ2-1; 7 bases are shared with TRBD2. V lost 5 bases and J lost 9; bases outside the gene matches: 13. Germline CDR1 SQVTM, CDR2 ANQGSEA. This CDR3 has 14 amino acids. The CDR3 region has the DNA TGCAGCGTTAGGGAGGGAGGGCCTATCAGTGAGCAGTTCTTC. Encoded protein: CSVREGGPISEQFF.

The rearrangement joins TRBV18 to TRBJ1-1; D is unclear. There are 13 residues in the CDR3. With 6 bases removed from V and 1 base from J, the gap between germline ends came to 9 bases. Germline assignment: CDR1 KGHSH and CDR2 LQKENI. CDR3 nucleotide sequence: TGTGCCAGCTCGTTTTCGGGGAACACTGAAGCTTTCTTT. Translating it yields CASSFSGNTEAFF.

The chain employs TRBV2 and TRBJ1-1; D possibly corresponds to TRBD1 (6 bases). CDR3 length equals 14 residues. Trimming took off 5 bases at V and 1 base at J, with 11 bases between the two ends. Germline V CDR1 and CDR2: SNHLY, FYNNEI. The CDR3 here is CASSIQGENTEAFF. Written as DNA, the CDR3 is TGTGCCAGCAGTATACAGGGTGAGAACACTGAAGCTTTCTTT.

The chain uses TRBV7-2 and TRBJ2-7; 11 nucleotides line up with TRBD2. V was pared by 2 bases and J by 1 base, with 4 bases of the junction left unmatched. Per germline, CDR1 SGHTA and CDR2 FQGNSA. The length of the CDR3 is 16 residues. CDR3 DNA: TGTGCCAGCAGCTTACGACTAGCGGGATGGTCCTACGAGCAGTACTTC. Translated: CASSLRLAGWSYEQYF. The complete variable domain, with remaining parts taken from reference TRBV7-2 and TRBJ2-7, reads GAGVSQSPSNKVTEKGKDVELRCDPISGHTALYWYRQSLGQGLEFLIYFQGNSAPDKSGLPSDRFSAERTGGSVSTLTIQRTQQEDSAVYLCASSLRLAGWSYEQYFGPGTRLTVT.

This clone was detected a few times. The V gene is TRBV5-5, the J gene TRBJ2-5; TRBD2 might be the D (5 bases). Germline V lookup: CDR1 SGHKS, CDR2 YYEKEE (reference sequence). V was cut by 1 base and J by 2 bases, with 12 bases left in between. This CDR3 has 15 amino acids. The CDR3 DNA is TGTGCCAGCAGCTTGTCCGTGGGGAGACAAGAGACCCAGTACTTC. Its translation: CASSLSVGRQETQYF.

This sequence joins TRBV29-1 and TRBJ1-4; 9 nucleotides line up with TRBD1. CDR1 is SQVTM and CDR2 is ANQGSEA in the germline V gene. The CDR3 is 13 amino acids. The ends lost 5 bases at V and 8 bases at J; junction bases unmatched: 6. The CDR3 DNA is TGCAGCGTTTGGACAGGGGAGGGGGAAAAACTGTTTTTT. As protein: CSVWTGEGEKLFF.

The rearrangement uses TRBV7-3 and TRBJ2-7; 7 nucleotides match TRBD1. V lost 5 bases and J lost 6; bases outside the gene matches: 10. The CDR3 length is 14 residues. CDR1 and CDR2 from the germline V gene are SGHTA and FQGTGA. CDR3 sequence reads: CASSPGTSGGEQYF. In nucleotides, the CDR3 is TGTGCCAGCAGCCCCGGGACCTCAGGGGGCGAGCAGTACTTC.

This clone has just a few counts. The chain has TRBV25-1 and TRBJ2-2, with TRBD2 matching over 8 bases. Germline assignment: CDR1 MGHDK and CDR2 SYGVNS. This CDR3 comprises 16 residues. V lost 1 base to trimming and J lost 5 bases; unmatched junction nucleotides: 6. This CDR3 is CASSESGGARTGELFF. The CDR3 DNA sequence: TGTGCCAGCAGTGAATCCGGGGGGGCTCGTACCGGGGAGCTGTTTTTT.

The CDR3: CASSQNSVSYNEQFF. As DNA, the CDR3 is TGCGCCAGCAGCCAAAATAGCGTCTCCTACAATGAGCAGTTCTTC. The chain joins TRBV4-1 to TRBJ2-1; perhaps TRBD2 as D (5 bases). Trimming cost V 2 bases and J 0 bases, with 8 bases left between them. This CDR3 has 15 amino acids. Germline V gene sequence: CDR1 MGHRA, CDR2 YSYEKL.

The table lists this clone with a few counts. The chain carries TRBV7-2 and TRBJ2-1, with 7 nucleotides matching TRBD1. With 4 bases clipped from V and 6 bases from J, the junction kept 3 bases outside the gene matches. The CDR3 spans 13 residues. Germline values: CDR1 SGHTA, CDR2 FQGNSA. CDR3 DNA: TGTGCCAGCAGCTCGGGACAGCTCAATGAGCAGTTCTTC. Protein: CASSSGQLNEQFF.

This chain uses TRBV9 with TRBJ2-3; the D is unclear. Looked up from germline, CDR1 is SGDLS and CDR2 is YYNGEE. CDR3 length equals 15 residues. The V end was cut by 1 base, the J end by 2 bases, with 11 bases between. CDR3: CASSVSWRNTDTQYF. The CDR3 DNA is TGTGCCAGCAGCGTAAGTTGGAGAAACACAGATACGCAGTATTTT. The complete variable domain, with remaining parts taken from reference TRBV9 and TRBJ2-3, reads DSGVTQTPKHLITATGQRVTLRCSPRSGDLSVYWYQQSLDQGLQFLIQYYNGEERAKGNILERFSAQQFPDLHSELNLSSLELGDSALYFCASSVSWRNTDTQYFGPGTRLTVL.

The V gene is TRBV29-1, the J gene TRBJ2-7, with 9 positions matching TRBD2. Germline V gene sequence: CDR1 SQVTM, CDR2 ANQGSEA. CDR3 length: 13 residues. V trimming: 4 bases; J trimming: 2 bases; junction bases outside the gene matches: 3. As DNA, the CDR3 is TGCAGCGTTGGGATAGCGGGAGCCTACGAGCAGTACTTC. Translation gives CSVGIAGAYEQYF.